This T cell receptor (beta chain) was sequenced in a study of blood T cell repertoires in COVID-19 (dated by TCRdb to 2019 to 2021). About the study as a whole: Samples covering the acute and convalescent phases of COVID-19 were provided by collaborators in the United States, Italy and Spain. The material from the prospective study consisted of cDNA or gDNA derived from T cells, B-cell-depleted T cells, or PBMCs. Deeply sampled blood TCRbeta repertoires from subjects exposed to, actively infected with, or recovered from COVID-19 were included in the dataset. The repertoires were released in a freely available public database intended as a resource for research on the immune response to SARS-CoV-2. The samples were drawn from two sources: the first 160 participants of the ongoing ImmuneRACE study, and 1,000 to 1,500 subjects contributed by 6 global collaborators. Sample metadata almost always included a de-identified subject ID, COVID-19 status, age in years and sex. HLA class I and class II types, where available, came from metadata supplied by the sample provider rather than from assay-based typing.

Trimming removed 4 bases from V and 4 bases from J; the gene matches leave 4 bases unexplained. Its CDR3 holds 14 amino acids, cysteine through phenylalanine. The kept DNA is CDR3 alone, 42 bases in frame from the first base. Based on the germline V gene (reference sequence), the CDR1 and CDR2 sequences are SEHNR and FQNEAQ. In this sample, this clone turned up once. It lacks a known antigen. The record has no base qualities; no much larger clone is one base away. TCRbeta CDR3 regions were amplified from genomic DNA by means of the immunoSEQ Assay, a bias-controlled multiplex PCR. The study's own analysis went as follows. The number of nucleated cells in each sample was estimated by amplification of reference gene primers within the assay. To quantify the absolute abundance of each unique TCRbeta CDR3 rearrangement, sequence reads were collapsed and filtered. For each sample, productive Simpson clonality was calculated as the square root of Simpson's diversity index over productive rearrangements. As stored in TCRdb, this immuneACCESS dataset retains in-frame rearrangements with V and J assigned. A fraction of the clones does not appear; measured against another copy, unresolved V genes explain less than half of the discrepancy, and the remainder lacks a known reason. V, J and clone size are those of that table, while D and trimming were read from the DNA. The sample table shows 65,000 or so clones, and approximately 80% are seen once. The ten largest clones take up approximately 15% of the sample.

Whole blood was collected in K2EDTA tubes by collaborating institutions according to the institutions' own protocols. For TCRbeta analysis, collaborators shipped samples in one of three forms: frozen whole blood, isolated PBMCs, or DNA extracted from either of those sample types. The investigation overall reported the following: The quantity of clinical and demographic metadata differed by source and by participant and was supplied without curation.

Recombination linked TRBV7-9 to TRBJ2-5; 9 nucleotides in the junction match TRBD2. The sequenced sample consisted of peripheral blood. This sequence was found in a man older than 75 with acute or convalescent COVID-19. The CDR3 reads CASSSNSGGETQYF. The nucleotide sequence reads TGTGCCAGCAGCTCAAATAGCGGGGGAGAGACCCAGTACTTC.